This T cell receptor beta chain was obtained from a study of beta chain features in type 1 diabetes. Study-level findings and limits: Significant though moderate, a shortening of TCRB CDR3s appeared in all four CD4+ subsets of Type 1 diabetes patients. Researchers reported that naive, central memory and Treg TCRB repertoires appeared more similar in patients than in healthy donors. Insertions at VDJ junctions were less frequent in type 1 diabetes patients. These patients also deleted more nucleotides at the same junctions.

The CDR3 runs to 13 residues. Germline V gene sequence: CDR1 SEHNR, CDR2 FQNEAQ (reference sequence). With V trimmed by 6 bases and J by 5 bases, 4 bases remained unmatched. The sequenced template was cDNA made from the entire isolated RNA. Clones were read by immunoSEQ multiplex PCR, and TCRdb kept only the in-frame ones, dropping some. The profile shows about 390,000 clones, around a tenth of them singletons. Sorting of CD4+ naive, central memory, regulatory and stem cell-like memory cells was performed via CD45RO/CCR7/CD25/CD127/CD95/CD27. This clone turned up a few times. Its antigen is not known. Other nucleotide sequences in the sample specify the same CDR3.

This TCR was recovered from a man younger than 40 with type 1 diabetes. The source material was central memory CD4+ T cells from blood. The genes are TRBV7-9 and TRBJ1-5; TRBD1 aligns across 7 bases. CDR3 DNA: TGTGCCAGCAGTCGCGACAGGGATCAGCCCCAGCATTTT. Protein sequence: CASSRDRDQPQHF.